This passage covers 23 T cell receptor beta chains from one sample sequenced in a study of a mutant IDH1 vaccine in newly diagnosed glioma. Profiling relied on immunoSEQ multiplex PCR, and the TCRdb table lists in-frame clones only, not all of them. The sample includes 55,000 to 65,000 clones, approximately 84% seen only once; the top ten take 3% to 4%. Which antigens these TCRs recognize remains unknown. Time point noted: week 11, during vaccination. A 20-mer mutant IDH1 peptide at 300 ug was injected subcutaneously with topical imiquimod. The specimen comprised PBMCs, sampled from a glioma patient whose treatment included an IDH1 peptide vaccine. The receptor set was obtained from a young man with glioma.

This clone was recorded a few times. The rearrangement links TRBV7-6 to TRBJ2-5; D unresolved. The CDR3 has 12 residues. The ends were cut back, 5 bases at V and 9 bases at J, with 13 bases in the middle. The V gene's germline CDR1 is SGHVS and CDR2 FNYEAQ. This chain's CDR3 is CASSPGSLAQYF. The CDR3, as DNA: TGTGCCAGCAGCCCCGGGTCTCTCGCCCAGTACTTC.

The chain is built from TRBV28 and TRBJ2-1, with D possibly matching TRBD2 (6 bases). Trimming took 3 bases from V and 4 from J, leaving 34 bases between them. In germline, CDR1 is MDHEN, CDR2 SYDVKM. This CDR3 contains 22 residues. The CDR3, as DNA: TGTGCCAGCAGTTTGACTATAGCATGGCGGGACGATTTAGTAGGAGCTTACAATGAGCAGTTCTTC. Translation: CASSLTIAWRDDLVGAYNEQFF. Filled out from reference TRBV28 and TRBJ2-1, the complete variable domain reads DVKVTQSSRYLVKRTGEKVFLECVQDMDHENMFWYRQDPGLGLRLIYFSYDVKMKEKGDIPEGYSVSREKKERFSLILESASTNQTSMYLCASSLTIAWRDDLVGAYNEQFFGPGTRLTVL.

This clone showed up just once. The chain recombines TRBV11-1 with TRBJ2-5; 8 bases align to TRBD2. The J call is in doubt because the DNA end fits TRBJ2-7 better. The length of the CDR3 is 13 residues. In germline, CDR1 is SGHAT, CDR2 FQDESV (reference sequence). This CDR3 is CASSQGSGNEQYF. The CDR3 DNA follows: TGTGCCAGCAGTCAAGGTAGCGGGAACGAGCAGTACTTC.

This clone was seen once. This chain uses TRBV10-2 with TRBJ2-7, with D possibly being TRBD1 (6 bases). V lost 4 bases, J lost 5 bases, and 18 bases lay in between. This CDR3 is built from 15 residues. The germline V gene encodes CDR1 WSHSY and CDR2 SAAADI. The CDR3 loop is CASSASYRETHEQYF. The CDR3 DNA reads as TGCGCCAGCAGTGCCTCCTACAGGGAAACCCACGAGCAGTACTTC.

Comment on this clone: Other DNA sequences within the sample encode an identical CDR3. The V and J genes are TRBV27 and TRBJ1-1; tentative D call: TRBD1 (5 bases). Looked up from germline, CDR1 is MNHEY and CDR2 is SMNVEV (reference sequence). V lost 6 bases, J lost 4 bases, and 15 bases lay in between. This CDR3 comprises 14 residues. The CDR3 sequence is CASSLTTGGTEAFF. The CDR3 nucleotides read TGTGCCAGCAGCTTGACTACTGGGGGCACTGAAGCTTTCTTT.

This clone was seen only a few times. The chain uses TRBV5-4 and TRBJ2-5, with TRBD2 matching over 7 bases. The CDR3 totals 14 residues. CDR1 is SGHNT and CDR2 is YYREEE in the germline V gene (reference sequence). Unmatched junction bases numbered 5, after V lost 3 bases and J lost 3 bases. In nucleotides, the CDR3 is TGTGCCAGCAGCTCTGGACTAGGAAAAGAGACCCAGTACTTC. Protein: CASSSGLGKETQYF.

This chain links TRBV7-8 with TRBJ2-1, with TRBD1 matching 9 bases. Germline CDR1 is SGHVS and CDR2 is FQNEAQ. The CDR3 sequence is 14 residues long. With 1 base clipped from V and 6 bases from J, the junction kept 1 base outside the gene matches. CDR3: CASSLGTGVNEQFF. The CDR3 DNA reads TGTGCCAGCAGCTTAGGGACAGGGGTCAATGAGCAGTTCTTC. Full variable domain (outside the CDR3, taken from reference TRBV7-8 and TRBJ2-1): GAGVSQSPRYKVAKRGQDVALRCDPISGHVSLFWYQQALGQGPEFLTYFQNEAQLDKSGLPSDRFFAERPEGSVSTLKIQRTQQEDSAVYLCASSLGTGVNEQFFGPGTRLTVL.

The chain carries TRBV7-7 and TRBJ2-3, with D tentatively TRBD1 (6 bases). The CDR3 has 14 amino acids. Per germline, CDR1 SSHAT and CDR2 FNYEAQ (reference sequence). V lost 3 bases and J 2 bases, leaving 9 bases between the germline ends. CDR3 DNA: TGTGCCAGCAGCTTCTCAGGGGCCACAGATACGCAGTATTTT. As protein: CASSFSGATDTQYF.

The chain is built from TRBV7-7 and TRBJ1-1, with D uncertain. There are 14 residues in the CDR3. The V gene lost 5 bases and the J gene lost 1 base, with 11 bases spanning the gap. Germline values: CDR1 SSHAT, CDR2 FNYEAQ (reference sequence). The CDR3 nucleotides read TGTGCCAGCAGCCCCCTAGGGAGGAACACTGAAGCTTTCTTT. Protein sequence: CASSPLGRNTEAFF.

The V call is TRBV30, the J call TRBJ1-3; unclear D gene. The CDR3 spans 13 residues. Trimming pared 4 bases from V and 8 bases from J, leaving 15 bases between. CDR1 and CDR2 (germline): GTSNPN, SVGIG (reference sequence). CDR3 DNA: TGTGCCTGGAATGTAGGGCTCGGGCACACCATATATTTT. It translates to CAWNVGLGHTIYF.

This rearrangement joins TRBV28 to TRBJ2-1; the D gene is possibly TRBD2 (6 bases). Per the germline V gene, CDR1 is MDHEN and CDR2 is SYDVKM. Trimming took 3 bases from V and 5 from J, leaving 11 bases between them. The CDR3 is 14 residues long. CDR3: CASSFAPGDNEQFF. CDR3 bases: TGTGCCAGCAGTTTTGCACCGGGGGACAATGAGCAGTTCTTC.

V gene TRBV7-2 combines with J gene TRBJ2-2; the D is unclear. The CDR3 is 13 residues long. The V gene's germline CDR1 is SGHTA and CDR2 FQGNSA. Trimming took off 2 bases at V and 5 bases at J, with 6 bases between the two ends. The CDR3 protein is CASSLLVTGELFF. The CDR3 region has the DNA TGTGCCAGCAGCTTATTGGTTACCGGGGAGCTGTTTTTT.

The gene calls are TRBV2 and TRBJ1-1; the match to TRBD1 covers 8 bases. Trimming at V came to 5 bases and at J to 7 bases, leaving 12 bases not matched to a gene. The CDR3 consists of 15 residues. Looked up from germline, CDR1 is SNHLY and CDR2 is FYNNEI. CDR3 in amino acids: CASSTLQGAVVEAFF. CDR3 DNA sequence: TGTGCCAGCAGTACCCTCCAGGGGGCAGTGGTTGAAGCTTTCTTT.

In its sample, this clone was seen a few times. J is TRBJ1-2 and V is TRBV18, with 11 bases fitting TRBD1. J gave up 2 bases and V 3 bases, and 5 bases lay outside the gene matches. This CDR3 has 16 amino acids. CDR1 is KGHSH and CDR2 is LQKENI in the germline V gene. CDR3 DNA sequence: TGTGCCAGCTCACCCGGGACAGGGGGAAGGAACTATGGCTACACCTTC. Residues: CASSPGTGGRNYGYTF.

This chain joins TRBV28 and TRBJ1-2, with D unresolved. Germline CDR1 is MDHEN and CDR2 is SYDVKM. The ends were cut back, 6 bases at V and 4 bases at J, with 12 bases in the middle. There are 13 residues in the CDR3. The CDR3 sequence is CASRPTSIYGYTF. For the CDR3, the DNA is TGTGCCAGCAGACCGACATCAATCTATGGCTACACCTTC.

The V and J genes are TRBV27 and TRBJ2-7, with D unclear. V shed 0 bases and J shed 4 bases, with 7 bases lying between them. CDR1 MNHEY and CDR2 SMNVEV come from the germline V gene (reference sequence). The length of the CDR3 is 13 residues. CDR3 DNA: TGTGCCAGCAGTTTATCGGGCAAGTACGAGCAGTACTTC. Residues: CASSLSGKYEQYF.

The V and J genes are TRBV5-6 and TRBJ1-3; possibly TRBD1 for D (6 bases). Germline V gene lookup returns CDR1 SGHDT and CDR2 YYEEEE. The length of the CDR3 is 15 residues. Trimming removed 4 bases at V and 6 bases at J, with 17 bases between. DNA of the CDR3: TGTGCCAGCAGCCTAAACTACAGGGACGAAAACACCATATATTTT. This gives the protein CASSLNYRDENTIYF.

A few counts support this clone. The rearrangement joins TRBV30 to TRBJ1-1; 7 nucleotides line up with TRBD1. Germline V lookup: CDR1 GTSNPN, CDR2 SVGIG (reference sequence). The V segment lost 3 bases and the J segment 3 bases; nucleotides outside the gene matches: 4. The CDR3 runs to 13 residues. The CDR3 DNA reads TGTGCCTGGAGCGAGGGACAGTACACTGAAGCTTTCTTT. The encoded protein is CAWSEGQYTEAFF.

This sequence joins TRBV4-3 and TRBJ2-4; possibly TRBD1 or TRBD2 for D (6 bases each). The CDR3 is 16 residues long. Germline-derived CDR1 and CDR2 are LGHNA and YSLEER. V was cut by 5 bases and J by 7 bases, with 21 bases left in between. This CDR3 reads CASSTRAETGRNIQYF. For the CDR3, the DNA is TGCGCCAGCAGCACGCGCGCGGAAACAGGGAGGAACATTCAGTACTTC.

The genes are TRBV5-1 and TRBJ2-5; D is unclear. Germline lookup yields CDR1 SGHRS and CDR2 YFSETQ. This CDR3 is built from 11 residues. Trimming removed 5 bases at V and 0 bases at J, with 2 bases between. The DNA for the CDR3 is TGCGCCAGCAGAAACCAAGAGACCCAGTACTTC. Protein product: CASRNQETQYF.

CDR3 in amino acids: CASSPGAGSTDTQYF. In nucleotides, the CDR3 is TGTGCCAGCAGCCCGGGGGCAGGGAGTACAGATACGCAGTATTTT. This chain uses TRBV7-3 with TRBJ2-3, with D perhaps given as TRBD1 or TRBD2 (6 bases each). Germline V CDR1 and CDR2: SGHTA, FQGTGA. Trimming cost V 5 bases and J 3 bases, with 15 bases left between them. The CDR3 is 15 residues long.

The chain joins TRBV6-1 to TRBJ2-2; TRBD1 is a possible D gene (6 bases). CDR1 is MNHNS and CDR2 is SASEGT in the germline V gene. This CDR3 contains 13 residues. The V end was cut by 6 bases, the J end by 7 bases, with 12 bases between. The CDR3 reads CASSHRVDGELFF. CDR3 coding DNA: TGTGCCAGCAGCCACAGGGTTGACGGGGAGCTGTTTTTT.

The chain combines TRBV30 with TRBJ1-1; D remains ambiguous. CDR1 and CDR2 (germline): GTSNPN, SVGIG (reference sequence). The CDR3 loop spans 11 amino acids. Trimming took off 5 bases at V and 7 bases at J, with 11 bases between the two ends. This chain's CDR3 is CAWGPLFEAFF. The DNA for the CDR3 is TGTGCCTGGGGCCCTCTTTTTGAAGCTTTCTTT.